The clone carrying this TCR beta chain was detected many times. Its target is not known. The PBMCs were taken from about 10 ml of fresh peripheral blood. Researchers amplified the TCR beta CDR3 regions from RNA transcripts. HTBI primers drove first-round RT-PCR of the TCR CDR3. One entry per CDR3 protein results from TCRdb running MiXCR on the multiplex PCR reads. The table records about 320,000 distinct CDR3 sequences, about 15% of them present only once. The sample originates from a study of T cells in Graves' hyperthyroidism and ophthalmopathy. Broader study findings: Researchers report that a 13 V-J model separated ophthalmopathy from stable hyperthyroidism.

This CDR3 comprises 15 residues. Germline V CDR1 and CDR2: SQVTM, ANQGSEA. The V end was cut by 0 bases, the J end by 4 bases, with 14 bases between. The sequenced material came from blood. The receptor was derived from a man aged 25-40 years with Graves' hyperthyroidism. The chain is built from TRBV29-1 and TRBJ2-3, with D perhaps TRBD2 (5 bases). The CDR3 DNA sequence: TGCAGCGTTGAAGATCTCCGGGATGGGGCAGATACGCAGTATTTT. Translation: CSVEDLRDGADTQYF.